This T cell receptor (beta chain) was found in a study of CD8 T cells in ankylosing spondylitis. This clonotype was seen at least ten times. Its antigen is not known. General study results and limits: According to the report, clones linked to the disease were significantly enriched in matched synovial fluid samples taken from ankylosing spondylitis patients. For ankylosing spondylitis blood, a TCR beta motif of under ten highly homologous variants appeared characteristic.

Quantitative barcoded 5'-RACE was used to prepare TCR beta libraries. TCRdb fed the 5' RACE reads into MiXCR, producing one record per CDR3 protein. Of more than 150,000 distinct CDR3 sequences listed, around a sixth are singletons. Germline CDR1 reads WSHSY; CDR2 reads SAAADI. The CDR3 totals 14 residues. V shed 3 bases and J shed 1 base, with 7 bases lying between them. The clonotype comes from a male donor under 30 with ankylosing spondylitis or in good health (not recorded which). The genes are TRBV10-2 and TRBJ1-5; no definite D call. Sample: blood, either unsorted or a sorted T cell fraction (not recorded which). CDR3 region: CASSEGQSNQPQHF. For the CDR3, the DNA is TGCGCCAGCAGTGAAGGGCAGAGCAATCAGCCCCAGCATTTT.